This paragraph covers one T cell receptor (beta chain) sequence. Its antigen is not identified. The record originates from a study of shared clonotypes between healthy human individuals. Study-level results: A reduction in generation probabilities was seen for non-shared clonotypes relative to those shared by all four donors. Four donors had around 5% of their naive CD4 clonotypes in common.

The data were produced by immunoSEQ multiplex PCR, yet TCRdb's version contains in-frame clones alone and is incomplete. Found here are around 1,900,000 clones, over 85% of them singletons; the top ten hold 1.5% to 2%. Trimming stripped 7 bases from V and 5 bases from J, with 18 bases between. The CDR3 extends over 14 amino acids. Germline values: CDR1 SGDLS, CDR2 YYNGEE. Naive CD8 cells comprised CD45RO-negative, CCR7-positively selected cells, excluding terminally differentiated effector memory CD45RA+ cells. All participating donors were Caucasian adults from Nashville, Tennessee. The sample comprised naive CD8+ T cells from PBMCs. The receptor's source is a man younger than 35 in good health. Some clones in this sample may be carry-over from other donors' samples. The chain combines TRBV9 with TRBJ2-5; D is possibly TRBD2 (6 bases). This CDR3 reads CASGGRGREETQYF. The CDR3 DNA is TGTGCCAGCGGCGGTCGGGGCCGGGAGGAGACCCAGTACTTC. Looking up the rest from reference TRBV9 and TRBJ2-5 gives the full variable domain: DSGVTQTPKHLITATGQRVTLRCSPRSGDLSVYWYQQSLDQGLQFLIQYYNGEERAKGNILERFSAQQFPDLHSELNLSSLELGDSALYFCASGGRGREETQYFGPGTRLLVL.